Listed below are T cell receptor beta chains from one sample, sequenced in a study of blood T cell repertoires in COVID-19. Using immunoSEQ multiplex PCR, the repertoire was profiled, and TCRdb retains in-frame clones only, with some absent. The table has roughly 230,000 clones, 70% to 90% seen once; the top ten hold about 0.7%. The specimen was peripheral blood. Every receptor here comes from a human donor in a cohort sampled during active COVID-19. Each CDR3 is given with its conserved first and last residue. D genes are given only for firm matches. Clone size is not always given. Where it is, it says once, few, many or a class for expanded clones.

D: NA; size: NA; V: TRBV24-1; J: TRBJ2-2; DNA: TGTGCCACCAGTGGTGACACCTACACCGGGGAGCTGTTTTTT; CDR3: CATSGDTYTGELFF
D: NA; size: NA; V: TRBV19; J: TRBJ1-3; DNA: TGTGCCAGTAGTATATCCCGGGGAGGTGGAAACACCATATATTTT; CDR3: CASSISRGGGNTIYF
D: NA; size: NA; V: TRBV9; J: TRBJ1-4; DNA: TGTGCCAGCAGCGCCGGGGGGGCTGTGGAAAAACTGTTTTTT; CDR3: CASSAGGAVEKLFF
D: NA; size: NA; V: TRBV19; J: TRBJ1-1; DNA: TGTGCCAGTAGTTTTGGCCACATGAACACTGAAGCTTTCTTT; CDR3: CASSFGHMNTEAFF
D: TRBD1; size: NA; V: TRBV18; J: TRBJ2-5; DNA: TGTGCCAGCTCACCAATGAGACAGGGGGCCGCGGAGACCCAGTACTTC; CDR3: CASSPMRQGAAETQYF
D: NA; size: NA; V: TRBV12-3/TRBV12-4; J: TRBJ2-5; DNA: TGTGCCAGCGGATTCCTAGGCCAAGAGACCCAGTACTTC; CDR3: CASGFLGQETQYF
D: TRBD1; size: few; V: TRBV30; J: TRBJ1-2; DNA: TGTGCCTGGATTGGCACAGGGGCGGGAGGCTACACCTTC; CDR3: CAWIGTGAGGYTF
D: TRBD1; size: NA; V: TRBV11-3; J: TRBJ2-7; DNA: TGTGCCAGCAGCCCGGGGACAGGGGCTTCCTACGAGCAGTACTTC; CDR3: CASSPGTGASYEQYF
D: NA; size: once; V: TRBV7-7; J: TRBJ2-1; DNA: TGTGCTAGCAGCGAAACCAGGATCGATGAGCAGTTCTTC; CDR3: CASSETRIDEQFF
D: NA; size: NA; V: TRBV18; J: TRBJ1-1; DNA: TGTGCCAGCTCACCCCTGCCGGTGAGCACTGAAGCTTTCTTT; CDR3: CASSPLPVSTEAFF
D: NA; size: NA; V: TRBV27; J: TRBJ1-2; DNA: TGTGCCAGCACAGACAGAGCTTATGGCTACACCTTC; CDR3: CASTDRAYGYTF
D: NA; size: NA; V: TRBV7-8; J: TRBJ1-2; DNA: TGTGCCAGCAGCTTAGGACACCCCCAGGGCTATGGCTACACCTTC; CDR3: CASSLGHPQGYGYTF
D: NA; size: NA; V: TRBV4-1; J: TRBJ2-7; DNA: TGCGCCAGCAGCCAAGCCCAGGGGGGCTACGAGCAGTACTTC; CDR3: CASSQAQGGYEQYF
D: TRBD2; size: NA; V: TRBV6-5; J: TRBJ2-7; DNA: TGTGCCAGCAGTTCCCTAGCGGGGGGCTTCTACGAGCAGTACTTC; CDR3: CASSSLAGGFYEQYF
D: TRBD2; size: NA; V: TRBV4-3; J: TRBJ2-1; DNA: TGCGCCAGCAGCCAAGACCCTTGGGCTAGCGGGATCAATGAGCAGTTCTTC; CDR3: CASSQDPWASGINEQFF
D: NA; size: NA; V: TRBV30; J: TRBJ1-1; DNA: TGTGCCTGGACCGAGCTTCTGGGACAAGGGGATATTGAAGCTTTCTTT; CDR3: CAWTELLGQGDIEAFF
D: TRBD1; size: NA; V: TRBV3-1/TRBV3-2; J: TRBJ2-7; DNA: TGTGCCAGCAGCCAAGGCACAGGGGCCTACGAGCAGTACTTC; CDR3: CASSQGTGAYEQYF
D: NA; size: NA; V: TRBV6-2/TRBV6-3; J: TRBJ2-2; DNA: TGTGCCAGCAGTTACCTCAGGGCCGGGGAGCTGTTTTTT; CDR3: CASSYLRAGELFF
D: TRBD1; size: NA; V: TRBV19; J: TRBJ1-5; DNA: TGTGCCAGTAGTATGTCAGGGGGAAACAATCAGCCCCAGCATTTT; CDR3: CASSMSGGNNQPQHF
D: NA; size: NA; V: TRBV28; J: TRBJ1-1; DNA: TGTGCCAGCCCCCGGGACATGAACACTGAAGCTTTCTTT; CDR3: CASPRDMNTEAFF
D: NA; size: NA; V: TRBV27; J: TRBJ1-1; DNA: TGTGCCAGCAGTTACGCCCCGGCCGGGTACACTGAAGCTTTCTTT; CDR3: CASSYAPAGYTEAFF
D: NA; size: NA; V: TRBV7-9; J: TRBJ1-2; DNA: TGTGCCAGCAGCTTAGAGTCGGGAAACTATGGCTACACCTTC; CDR3: CASSLESGNYGYTF
D: TRBD2; size: NA; V: TRBV10-3; J: TRBJ2-5; DNA: TGTGCCATCAGCCGGGACTACCGCGAGACCCAGTACTTC; CDR3: CAISRDYRETQYF
D: TRBD1; size: many; V: TRBV7-8; J: TRBJ1-6; DNA: TGTGCCAGCAGCCCGGGACAGCGAGATTCACCCCTCCACTTT; CDR3: CASSPGQRDSPLHF
D: TRBD2; size: NA; V: TRBV7-8; J: TRBJ2-3; DNA: TGTGCCAGCAGCTTAGCACTAGCGGAGGGGGCAGATACGCAGTATTTT; CDR3: CASSLALAEGADTQYF
D: TRBD2; size: once; V: TRBV7-2; J: TRBJ2-2; DNA: TGTGCCAGCAGCTACTCTAGCGGCGCGAACACCGGGGAGCTGTTTTTT; CDR3: CASSYSSGANTGELFF